The 5 T cell receptor beta chains reported below all come from one sample, sequenced in a study of cytomegalovirus exposure and HLA in healthy donors. The study ran its PCR with 60 Vbeta and 13 Jbeta primers. The assay was immunoSEQ multiplex PCR, and TCRdb's table has in-frame clones only and misses some. The table has approximately 190,000 clones, 80% seen once; the top ten hold about 6%. The specimen sequenced was PBMCs. Source of these receptors: a man in his forties in good health and CMV-seropositive.

The gene calls are TRBV4-2 and TRBJ2-5; a possible D gene is TRBD2 (5 bases). The CDR3 loop spans 15 amino acids. V was shortened by 0 bases and J by 5 bases, with 13 bases between the two germline ends. Looked up from germline, CDR1 is LGHNA and CDR2 is YNFKEQ. In DNA form, the CDR3 reads TGTGCCAGCAGCCAAGATAGGGAGACGTGGGAGACCCAGTACTTC. It specifies CASSQDRETWETQYF.

The genes are TRBV7-2 and TRBJ2-3, with D hard to call. CDR3 size: 12 residues. V gave up 0 bases and J gave up 8 bases, with 6 bases separating them. Germline V gives CDR1 SGHTA, CDR2 FQGNSA. The DNA for the CDR3 is TGTGCCAGCAGCTTAGCACTCGCTACGCAGTATTTT. Its protein is CASSLALATQYF.

The J gene is TRBJ2-5, the V gene TRBV29-1; 10 nucleotides align to TRBD1. CDR1 is SQVTM, CDR2 ANQGSEA, per germline. The CDR3 consists of 13 residues. V shed 7 bases, J shed 7 bases, and the junction held 9 bases outside the gene matches. The CDR3 spells CSGETGGLGTQYF. Here the CDR3 DNA reads TGCAGCGGGGAGACAGGGGGCCTGGGGACCCAGTACTTC.

The sample holds a few counts of this clone. This rearrangement joins TRBV2 to TRBJ1-6; a possible D gene is TRBD1 (6 bases). Germline assignment: CDR1 SNHLY and CDR2 FYNNEI. The CDR3 runs 14 residues. Trimming cost V 6 bases and J 9 bases, with 15 bases left between them. CDR3 loop: CASRLGQGSSPLHF. The CDR3 DNA sequence: TGTGCCAGCAGATTGGGTCAGGGGTCTTCACCCCTCCACTTT.

The chain employs TRBV2 and TRBJ2-1; 11 bases map to TRBD2. Germline values: CDR1 SNHLY, CDR2 FYNNEI. With 7 bases clipped from V and 8 bases from J, the junction kept 7 bases outside the gene matches. The CDR3 runs to 14 residues. In DNA, the CDR3 is TGTGCCAGCATTTTTAGCGGGGGGGCCTATGAGCAGTTCTTC. Protein product: CASIFSGGAYEQFF.